The 4 T cell receptor beta chains below were found in one sample sequenced in a study of blood T cell repertoires in COVID-19. Clones were sequenced by immunoSEQ multiplex PCR, and TCRdb holds only the in-frame ones, with some missing. This table has about 50,000 clones, about four fifths appearing once. The sequenced material came from peripheral blood. All receptors come from a man aged 60 to 69 with acute or convalescent COVID-19.

V is TRBV18 and J is TRBJ2-7; D gene uncertain. This CDR3 spans 12 amino acids. The V gene's germline CDR1 is KGHSH and CDR2 LQKENI. V was shortened by 4 bases and J by 0 bases, with 4 bases between the two germline ends. The CDR3 nucleotides read TGTGCCAGCTCACACAGCTCCTACGAGCAGTACTTC. It is translated as CASSHSSYEQYF.

The genes are TRBV19 and TRBJ1-4, with a possible D match to TRBD1 (5 bases). Germline V lookup: CDR1 LNHDA, CDR2 SQIVND (reference sequence). V lost 5 bases to trimming and J lost 3 bases, with 13 bases between them. CDR3 length equals 15 residues. In DNA, the CDR3 is TGTGCCAGTAGTCCGGGGGGGGGAGCTAATGAAAAACTGTTTTTT. Protein product: CASSPGGGANEKLFF.

Only a few counts were recorded for this clone. V is TRBV9 and J is TRBJ2-3; 15 bases match TRBD2. V gave up 3 bases and J gave up 2 bases; unmatched junction bases: 7. CDR1 is SGDLS, CDR2 YYNGEE, per germline. CDR3 length: 18 residues. The CDR3 protein is CASSAGTSGGLHTDTQYF. CDR3 sequence (DNA): TGTGCCAGCAGCGCCGGGACTAGCGGGGGGTTACACACAGATACGCAGTATTTT.

This clone was counted between two and nine times. The rearrangement joins TRBV5-4 to TRBJ2-7, with D perhaps TRBD1 (6 bases). Between the trimmed V and J ends, which lost 3 bases and 4 bases, there was a span of 8 bases. In germline, CDR1 is SGHNT, CDR2 YYREEE (reference sequence). This CDR3 has 12 residues. The CDR3 DNA is TGTGCCAGCAGCTCGGACAGTTACGAGCAGTACTTC. Its translation: CASSSDSYEQYF.